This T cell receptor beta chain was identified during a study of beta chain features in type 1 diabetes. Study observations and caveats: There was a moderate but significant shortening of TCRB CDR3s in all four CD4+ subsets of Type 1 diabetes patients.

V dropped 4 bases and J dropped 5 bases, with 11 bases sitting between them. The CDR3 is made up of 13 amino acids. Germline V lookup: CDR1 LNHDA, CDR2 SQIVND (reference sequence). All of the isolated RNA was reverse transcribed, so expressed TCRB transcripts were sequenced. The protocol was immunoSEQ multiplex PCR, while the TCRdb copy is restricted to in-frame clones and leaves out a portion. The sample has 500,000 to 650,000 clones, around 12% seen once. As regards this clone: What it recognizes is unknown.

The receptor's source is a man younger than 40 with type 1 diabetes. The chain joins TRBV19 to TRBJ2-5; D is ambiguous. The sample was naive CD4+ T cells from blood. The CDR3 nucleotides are TGTGCCAGTAGTACGACCGCTCGGGAGACCCAGTACTTC. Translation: CASSTTARETQYF.